The clone carrying this T cell receptor beta chain was counted between two and nine times. The data derive from a study of T cells in Graves' hyperthyroidism and ophthalmopathy. CDR1 and CDR2 from the germline V gene are DFQATT and SNEGSKA (reference sequence). Trimming left V 0 bases short and J 6 bases short, with 15 bases between. The CDR3 is 14 amino acids. There were TCR beta CDR3 regions amplified from RNA transcripts. The primer set for the first-round RT-PCR of the TCR CDR3 was HTBI. TCRdb reanalysed the multiplex PCR reads using MiXCR and keeps one entry per CDR3 protein. The sample holds 600,000 to 700,000 distinct CDR3 sequences, 45% seen once.

The rearrangement joins TRBV20-1 to TRBJ2-7; TRBD2 is a possible D gene (5 bases). Sequencing input: peripheral blood or thyroid tissue (not recorded which). This TCR came from an adult man with Graves' disease, either hyperthyroidism or ophthalmopathy (not recorded which). The CDR3 loop is CSARDWLRGSEQYF. CDR3 sequence (DNA): TGCAGTGCTAGAGATTGGCTCCGGGGATCCGAGCAGTACTTC.